The rows below give T cell receptor beta chains drawn from one sample of a study of shared clonotypes between healthy human individuals. Libraries were prepared by immunoSEQ multiplex PCR; TCRdb keeps only in-frame clonotypes and omits some of them. Among under 2.5 million clones listed, roughly 92% were seen once. The specimen was naive CD4+ T cells from PBMCs. Source of these receptors: a man aged 18 to 30 in good health. Some clones in this sample may be carry-over from other donors' samples. The CDR3 runs from the conserved cysteine through the conserved F or W. Fields, in order: CDR3 protein, CDR3 DNA, clone size, D gene, V gene, J gene. The D gene is left open where the match is weak. A clone size is listed for some rows: how often the clone was seen (once, few, many), or a class if it is expanded.

CASSPDRGNYGYTF,TGCGCCAGCAGCCCCGACAGGGGTAACTATGGCTACACCTTC,.,TRBD1,TRBV4-3,TRBJ1-2
CASSFRQAYEQYF,TGCGCCAGCAGCTTTCGACAAGCCTACGAGCAGTACTTC,.,.,TRBV5-1,TRBJ2-7
CASSLGFSGTGELFF,TGTGCCAGCAGTTTAGGGTTTTCCGGAACCGGGGAGCTGTTTTTT,.,.,TRBV28,TRBJ2-2
CASSQAVVRIPYEQYF,TGCGCCAGCAGCCAAGCAGTAGTTCGGATCCCCTACGAGCAGTACTTC,.,.,TRBV4-1,TRBJ2-7
CASSGTGFATDTQYF,TGTGCCAGTAGTGGTACAGGGTTCGCCACAGATACGCAGTATTTT,.,.,TRBV19,TRBJ2-3
CASSEDTFNQPQHF,TGTGCCAGCAGTGAGGATACGTTCAATCAGCCCCAGCATTTT,.,.,TRBV2,TRBJ1-5
CASPEGIDYGYTF,TGTGCCAGCCCCGAAGGGATAGACTATGGCTACACCTTC,.,.,TRBV2,TRBJ1-2
CASSFIGYEQYF,TGTGCCAGCAGCTTTATCGGTTACGAGCAGTACTTC,.,.,TRBV7-2,TRBJ2-7
CASSPSDSRVVRGYTF,TGTGCCAGCAGCCCTAGCGACTCAAGGGTCGTTCGGGGCTACACCTTC,.,.,TRBV28,TRBJ1-2
CASSLGGLAPFF,TGTGCCAGCAGTTTAGGGGGACTAGCGCCTTTCTTC,once,TRBD2,TRBV27,TRBJ2-1
CASSEGTSGRNEQFF,TGCGCCAGCAGTGAAGGGACTAGCGGGAGGAATGAGCAGTTCTTC,.,TRBD2,TRBV10-1,TRBJ2-1
CSVGYTSTDTQYF,TGCAGCGTTGGTTACACTAGCACAGATACGCAGTATTTT,.,.,TRBV29-1,TRBJ2-3
CASSSVTLRETQYF,TGCGCCAGCAGCTCCGTGACGCTAAGGGAGACCCAGTACTTC,.,.,TRBV5-1,TRBJ2-5
CASSHRNTGELFF,TGTGCCAGCAGCCACAGGAACACCGGGGAGCTGTTTTTT,.,.,TRBV14,TRBJ2-2
CASSEGPGVYNEQFF,TGTGCCAGCAGTGAGGGGCCGGGAGTCTACAATGAGCAGTTCTTC,.,.,TRBV2,TRBJ2-1
CASSLITGGTDTQYF,TGTGCCAGCAGCCTAATCACAGGGGGTACAGATACGCAGTATTTT,.,TRBD1,TRBV11-3,TRBJ2-3
CASRLGTGAGNSPLHF,TGTGCCAGCAGACTTGGGACAGGTGCGGGTAATTCACCCCTCCACTTT,once,TRBD1,TRBV6-6,TRBJ1-6
CASARDSGRDTQYF,TGCGCCAGCGCACGGGACAGCGGGCGGGATACGCAGTATTTT,once,.,TRBV10-1,TRBJ2-3
CASSDPGQGGDEPQHF,TGTGCCAGCAGTGACCCCGGACAGGGAGGCGACGAGCCCCAGCATTTT,.,TRBD1,TRBV6-1,TRBJ1-5